Listed below are T cell receptor beta chains from one sample, sequenced in a study of CD8+CD57+ T cells in acquired aplastic anemia. TCRdb ran MiXCR on the reads and lists one entry per CDR3 protein. This sample has some 140,000 distinct CDR3 sequences, with 40% to 65% found just once. The specimen sequenced was sorted CD4+, CD8+, or CD8+CD57+ T cells (not recorded which) from PBMCs. These TCRs come from a human donor with aplastic anemia. CDR3s include the opening cysteine and the closing phenylalanine or tryptophan.

V gene	J gene	CDR3 protein
TRBV19	TRBJ1-5	CASKQLLNQPQHF
TRBV2	TRBJ1-5	CASRDRVGQPQHF
TRBV11-1	TRBJ2-1	CASSLPGLALNEQFF
TRBV4-3	TRBJ2-1	CASSQELAVSSYNEQFF
TRBV4-1	TRBJ1-6	CASSQGTGRFNSPLHF
TRBV6-5	TRBJ1-4	CASSYGGSPSPWENLFF
TRBV2	TRBJ1-6	CASRPNRSYNSPLHF
TRBV15	TRBJ1-1	CATSSGGYNTEAFF
TRBV19	TRBJ1-1	CASSYRSYTEAFF
TRBV20-1	TRBJ1-4	CSAREDRGNEKLFF
TRBV29-1	TRBJ1-2	CSVEDSNYGYTF
TRBV5-1	TRBJ2-1	CASSSGLGDEQFF
TRBV5-6	TRBJ2-1	CASSVSRGTTYNEQFF
TRBV11-2	TRBJ2-5	CASSDGLAGLETQYF
TRBV5-1	TRBJ1-1	CASSLEAFF
TRBV11-2	TRBJ2-7	CASSFRTGGSHEQYF
TRBV20-1	TRBJ2-5	CSALPSDQETQYF
TRBV14	TRBJ2-3	CASSPWNTDTQYF
TRBV15	TRBJ2-2	CATSAGGPGELFF
TRBV24-1	TRBJ2-5	CATSDLAQGETQYF
TRBV7-3	TRBJ1-1	CASSLWENTEAFF
TRBV7-9	TRBJ2-7	CASSLAGVYEQYF
TRBV19	TRBJ1-2	CASTLRGQGLSGYTF
TRBV4-1	TRBJ2-6	CASSHRVSGANVLTF
TRBV14	TRBJ2-3	CASSPPYTDTQYF
TRBV11-1	TRBJ2-1	CASSAATGRPPGDEQFF
TRBV10-3	TRBJ1-1	CAIRGQLNTEAFF
TRBV7-3	TRBJ1-4	CASSQTRGGLSEKLFF
TRBV7-2	TRBJ1-1	CASSPTVNTEAFF
TRBV3-1	TRBJ2-7	CASSPGVGLAGGEQYF
TRBV10-3	TRBJ1-4	CAIRSDRDNEKLFF
TRBV19	TRBJ2-1	CASTEGGGGAYNEQFF
TRBV10-3	TRBJ1-2	CAISESSEHYGYTF
TRBV10-3	TRBJ2-5	CAISDPRQETQYF
TRBV24-1	TRBJ2-5	CATSRGAYQETQYF
TRBV19	TRBJ1-1	CASSIQDGNTEAFF
TRBV2	TRBJ1-2	CASSPGQGFYGYTF
TRBV7-9	TRBJ2-5	CASSLGRGGQRETQYF
TRBV19	TRBJ1-2	CASSIGALGYTF
TRBV2	TRBJ1-2	CASTPGTTRYTF
TRBV9	TRBJ1-3	CASSVGGANSGNTIYF
TRBV7-2	TRBJ2-7	CASSPDYEQYF
TRBV19	TRBJ1-5	CASSISENQPQHF
TRBV7-2	TRBJ2-3	CASSPPSTDTQYF
TRBV15	TRBJ1-3	CATSSGQGLSGNTIYF
TRBV27	TRBJ1-1	CASSTTGAEAFF
TRBV12-3/TRBV12-4	TRBJ1-2	CASGRWTYGYTF
TRBV5-1	TRBJ2-2	CASSSPLDETANTGELFF